A selection of T cell receptor beta chains follows, all from one sample in a study of blood T cell repertoires in COVID-19. Assay used: immunoSEQ multiplex PCR; TCRdb lists only in-frame clones, some missing. The sample lists around 330,000 clones, approximately 91% occurring once. Sample: PBMCs or T cells enriched from blood (not recorded which). The origin of the receptors is a man aged 55-75 years who had recovered from COVID-19. The conserved cysteine and the conserved F or W are not part of the CDR3 here. The order of the fields is V gene, CDR3 protein.

V: TRBV7-9; CDR3: ASRRVGSSQETQY
V: TRBV24-1; CDR3: ATSTRGEKLF
V: TRBV6-5; CDR3: ASGQGETQY
V: TRBV19; CDR3: ASSRRDRDYVEAF
V: TRBV2; CDR3: ASRRTSGKYEQY
V: TRBV5-5; CDR3: ASSWTGFEAF
V: TRBV6-6; CDR3: ASKSRAERNQPQH
V: TRBV7-9; CDR3: ASSLGAAAGELF
V: TRBV6-2/TRBV6-3; CDR3: ASSYSGGPSYEQY
V: TRBV28; CDR3: ASSYGNKYEQY
V: TRBV3-1/TRBV3-2; CDR3: ASSRVPLAESSYEQY